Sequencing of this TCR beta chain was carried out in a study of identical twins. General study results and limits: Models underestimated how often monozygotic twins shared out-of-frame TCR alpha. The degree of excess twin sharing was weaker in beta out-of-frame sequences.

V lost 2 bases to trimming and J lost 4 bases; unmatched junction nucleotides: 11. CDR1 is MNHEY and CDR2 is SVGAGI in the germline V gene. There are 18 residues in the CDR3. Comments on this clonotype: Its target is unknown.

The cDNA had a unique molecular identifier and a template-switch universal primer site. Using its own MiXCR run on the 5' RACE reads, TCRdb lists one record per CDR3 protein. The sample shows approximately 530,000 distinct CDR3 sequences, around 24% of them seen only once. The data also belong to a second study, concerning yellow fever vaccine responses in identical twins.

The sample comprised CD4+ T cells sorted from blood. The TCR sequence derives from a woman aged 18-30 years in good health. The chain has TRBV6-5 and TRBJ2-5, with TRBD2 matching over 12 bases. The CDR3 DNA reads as TGTGCCAGCAGTTACCTACCCCCGACTAGCGGGGGACCAGAGACCCAGTACTTC. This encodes CASSYLPPTSGGPETQYF.